The TCR beta chain described here comes from a study of CD8+ T cells in alopecia areata. Study-wide results and limits: Clonality was higher in lesional than normal scalp, especially in alopecia totalis/universalis. Tissue-resident alphabeta T cells belonging to normal skin likewise get sequenced within scalp specimens.

In regard to this clone: Its antigen is unknown.

RNA extraction was followed by reverse transcription into cDNA, which acted as the sequencing template. Sequencing was performed with immunoSEQ multiplex PCR; in TCRdb, only in-frame clones are kept and a portion is missing. Among 110,000 or so clones listed, roughly 66% were seen once. Per the germline V gene, CDR1 is SGHRS and CDR2 is YFSETQ. Trimming cost V 4 bases and J 5 bases; bases outside gene matches: 5. The length of the CDR3 is 15 residues. Isolation of CD4+ and CD8+ T cells from PBMCs was achieved by sorting. Source material: CD4+ T cells sorted from blood. The TCR comes from a human donor in good health. The chain employs TRBV5-1 and TRBJ2-1; 11 nucleotides align to TRBD2. In DNA form, the CDR3 reads TGCGCCAGCAGCGGGGGACTAGCGGAGAACAATGAGCAGTTCTTC. This translates into CASSGGLAENNEQFF.